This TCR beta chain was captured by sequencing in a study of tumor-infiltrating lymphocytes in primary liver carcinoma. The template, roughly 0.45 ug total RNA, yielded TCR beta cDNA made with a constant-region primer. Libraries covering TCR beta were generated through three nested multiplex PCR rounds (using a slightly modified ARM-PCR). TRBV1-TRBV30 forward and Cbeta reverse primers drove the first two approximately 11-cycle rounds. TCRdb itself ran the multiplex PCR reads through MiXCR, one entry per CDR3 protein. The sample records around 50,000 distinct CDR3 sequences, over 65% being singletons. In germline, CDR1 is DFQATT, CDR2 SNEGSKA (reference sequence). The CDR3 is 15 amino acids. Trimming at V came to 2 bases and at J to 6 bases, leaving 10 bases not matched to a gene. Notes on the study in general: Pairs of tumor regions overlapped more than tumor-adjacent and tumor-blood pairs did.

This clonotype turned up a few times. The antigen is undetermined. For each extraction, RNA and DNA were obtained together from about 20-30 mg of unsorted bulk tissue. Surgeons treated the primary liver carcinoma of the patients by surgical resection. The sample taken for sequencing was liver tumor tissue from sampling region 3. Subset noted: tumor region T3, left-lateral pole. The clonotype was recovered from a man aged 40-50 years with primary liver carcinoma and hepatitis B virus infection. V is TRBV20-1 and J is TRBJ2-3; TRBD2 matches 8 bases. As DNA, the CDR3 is TGCAGTGCTAGACCTTTCGGGGGGGGCCGGGATACGCAGTATTTT. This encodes CSARPFGGGRDTQYF.